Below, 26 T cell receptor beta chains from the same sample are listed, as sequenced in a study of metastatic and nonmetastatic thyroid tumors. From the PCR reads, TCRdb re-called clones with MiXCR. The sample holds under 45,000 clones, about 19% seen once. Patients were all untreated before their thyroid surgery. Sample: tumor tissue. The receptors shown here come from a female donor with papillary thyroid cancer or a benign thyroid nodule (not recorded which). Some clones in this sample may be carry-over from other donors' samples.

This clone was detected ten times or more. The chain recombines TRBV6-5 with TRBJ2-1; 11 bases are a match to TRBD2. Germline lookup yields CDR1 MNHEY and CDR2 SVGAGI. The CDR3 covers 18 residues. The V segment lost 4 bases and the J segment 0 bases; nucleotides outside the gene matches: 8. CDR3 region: CASSSLAGGPSSYNEQFF. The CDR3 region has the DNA TGTGCCAGCAGTTCCTTAGCGGGGGGGCCTTCCTCCTACAATGAGCAGTTCTTC.

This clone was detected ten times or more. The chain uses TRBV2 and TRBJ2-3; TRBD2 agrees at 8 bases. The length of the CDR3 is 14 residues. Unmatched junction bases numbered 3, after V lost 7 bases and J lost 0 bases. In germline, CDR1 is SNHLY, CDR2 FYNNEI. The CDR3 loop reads CASIPGGSTDTQYF. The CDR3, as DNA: TGTGCCAGCATCCCGGGGGGGAGCACAGATACGCAGTATTTT.

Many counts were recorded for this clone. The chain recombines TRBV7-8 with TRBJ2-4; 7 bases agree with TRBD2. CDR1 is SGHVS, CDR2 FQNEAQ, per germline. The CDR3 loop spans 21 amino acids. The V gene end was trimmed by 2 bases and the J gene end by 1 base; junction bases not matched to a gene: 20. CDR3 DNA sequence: TGTGCCAGCAGCTTATCTGATCCCGGAAGGTTGTTGGGAGGGGCCAAAAACATTCAGTACTTC. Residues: CASSLSDPGRLLGGAKNIQYF.

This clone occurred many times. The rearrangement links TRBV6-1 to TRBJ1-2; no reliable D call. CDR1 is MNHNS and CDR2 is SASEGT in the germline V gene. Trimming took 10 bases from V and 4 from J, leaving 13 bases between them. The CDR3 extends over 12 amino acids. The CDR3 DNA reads TGTGCCACCAAACGGGAGATCTATGGCTACACCTTC. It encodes CATKREIYGYTF.

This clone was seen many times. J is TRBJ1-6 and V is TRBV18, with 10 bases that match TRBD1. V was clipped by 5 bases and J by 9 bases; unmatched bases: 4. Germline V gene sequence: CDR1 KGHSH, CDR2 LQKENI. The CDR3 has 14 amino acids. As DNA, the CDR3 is TGTGCCAGCTCATCCGGGACAGGGGTTTCACCCCTCCACTTT. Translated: CASSSGTGVSPLHF.

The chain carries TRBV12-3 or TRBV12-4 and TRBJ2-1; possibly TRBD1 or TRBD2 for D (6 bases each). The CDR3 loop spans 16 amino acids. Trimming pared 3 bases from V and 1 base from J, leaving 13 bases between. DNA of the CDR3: TGTGCCAGCAGTTTGGATCCGGGGGCTTCCTACAATGAGCAGTTCTTC. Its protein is CASSLDPGASYNEQFF.

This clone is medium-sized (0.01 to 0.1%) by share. The CDR3 DNA sequence: TGTGCCAGCAGCGCCCGGACAGGGGAATCAACTAATGAAAAACTGTTTTTT. Amino acids: CASSARTGESTNEKLFF. The chain joins TRBV9 to TRBJ1-4, with 9 bases that match TRBD1. The CDR3 spans 17 residues. Looked up from germline, CDR1 is SGDLS and CDR2 is YYNGEE. Losses at the gene ends were 3 bases for V and 0 bases for J; bases not matched to a gene: 6.

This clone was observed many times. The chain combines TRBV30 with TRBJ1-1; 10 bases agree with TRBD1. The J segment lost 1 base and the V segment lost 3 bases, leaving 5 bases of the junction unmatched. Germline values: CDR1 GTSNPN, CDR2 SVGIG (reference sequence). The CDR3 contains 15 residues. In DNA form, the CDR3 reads TGTGCCTGGAGAGGACAGGGGGTACGGAACACTGAAGCTTTCTTT. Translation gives CAWRGQGVRNTEAFF.

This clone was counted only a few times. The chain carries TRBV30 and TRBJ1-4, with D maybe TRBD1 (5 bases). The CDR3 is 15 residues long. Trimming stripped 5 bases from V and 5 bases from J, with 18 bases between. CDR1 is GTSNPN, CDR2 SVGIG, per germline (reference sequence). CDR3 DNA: TGTGCCTGGGGTGGAGCAGGGATCCTGAATGAAAAACTGTTTTTT. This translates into CAWGGAGILNEKLFF. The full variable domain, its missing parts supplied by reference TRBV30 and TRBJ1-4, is SQTIHQWPATLVQPVGSPLSLECTVEGTSNPNLYWYRQAAGRGLQLLFYSVGIGQISSEVPQNLSASRPQDRQFILSSKKLLLSDSGFYLCAWGGAGILNEKLFFGSGTQLSVL.

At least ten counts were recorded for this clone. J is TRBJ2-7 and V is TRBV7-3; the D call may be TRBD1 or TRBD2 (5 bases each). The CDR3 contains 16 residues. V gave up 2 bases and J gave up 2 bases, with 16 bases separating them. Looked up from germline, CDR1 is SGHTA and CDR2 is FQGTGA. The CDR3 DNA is TGTGCCAGCAGCTTAGCATCAGGGAGTAGCACCTACGAGCAGTACTTC. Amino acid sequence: CASSLASGSSTYEQYF.

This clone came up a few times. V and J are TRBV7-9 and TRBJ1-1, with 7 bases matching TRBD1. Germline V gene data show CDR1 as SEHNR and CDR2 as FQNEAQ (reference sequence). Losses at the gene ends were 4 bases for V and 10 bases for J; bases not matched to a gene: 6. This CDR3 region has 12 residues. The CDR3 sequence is CASSSEPGGAFF. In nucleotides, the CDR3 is TGTGCCAGCAGCTCTGAACCAGGGGGAGCTTTCTTT. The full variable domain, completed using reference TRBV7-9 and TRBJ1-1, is DTGVSQNPRHKITKRGQNVTFRCDPISEHNRLYWYRQTLGQGPEFLTYFQNEAQLEKSRLLSDRFSAERPKGSFSTLEIQRTEQGDSAMYLCASSSEPGGAFFGQGTRLTVV.

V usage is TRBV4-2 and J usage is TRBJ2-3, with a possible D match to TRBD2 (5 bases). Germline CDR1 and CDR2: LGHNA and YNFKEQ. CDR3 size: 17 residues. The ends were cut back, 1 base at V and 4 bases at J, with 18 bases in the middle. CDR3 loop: CASSQVEDSYSPDTQYF. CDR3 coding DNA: TGTGCCAGCAGCCAAGTTGAGGACTCATACAGCCCAGATACGCAGTATTTT.

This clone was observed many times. This CDR3 is CASSSAGKRVLAGGYEQFF. In DNA form, the CDR3 reads TGTGCCAGCAGTTCAGCGGGAAAAAGGGTTCTAGCGGGAGGCTATGAGCAGTTCTTC. The V call is TRBV28, the J call TRBJ2-1; 11 positions match TRBD2. Germline CDR1 is MDHEN and CDR2 is SYDVKM. Trimming took 4 bases from V and 8 from J; bases not matched to a gene: 19. The CDR3 spans 19 residues. Variable domain in full (rest from reference TRBV28 and TRBJ2-1): DVKVTQSSRYLVKRTGEKVFLECVQDMDHENMFWYRQDPGLGLRLIYFSYDVKMKEKGDIPEGYSVSREKKERFSLILESASTNQTSMYLCASSSAGKRVLAGGYEQFFGPGTRLTVL.

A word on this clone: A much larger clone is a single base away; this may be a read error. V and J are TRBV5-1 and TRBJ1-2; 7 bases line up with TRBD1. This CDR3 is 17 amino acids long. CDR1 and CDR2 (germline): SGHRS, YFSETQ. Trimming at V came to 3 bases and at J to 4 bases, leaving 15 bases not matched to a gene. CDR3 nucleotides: TGCGCCAGCAGCTGGTGGGGGACAGCCAAATTGGTCTATGGCTACACCTTC. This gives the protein CASSWWGTAKLVYGYTF.

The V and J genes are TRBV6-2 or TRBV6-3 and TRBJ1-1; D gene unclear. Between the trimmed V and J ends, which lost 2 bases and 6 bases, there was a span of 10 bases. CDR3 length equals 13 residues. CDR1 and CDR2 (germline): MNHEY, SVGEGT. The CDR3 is CASSYRGFSEAFF. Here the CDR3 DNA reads TGTGCCAGCAGTTACCGAGGGTTTTCTGAAGCTTTCTTT.

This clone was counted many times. DNA of the CDR3: TGCAGTGGGCAGCCAACCTCTCATCCTGAAGCTTTCTTT. This encodes CSGQPTSHPEAFF. The rearrangement joins TRBV20-1 to TRBJ1-1, with D uncertain. The CDR3 sequence is 13 residues long. Looked up from germline, CDR1 is DFQATT and CDR2 is SNEGSKA (reference sequence). Deletions cut 7 bases from V and 6 bases from J, with 18 bases between.

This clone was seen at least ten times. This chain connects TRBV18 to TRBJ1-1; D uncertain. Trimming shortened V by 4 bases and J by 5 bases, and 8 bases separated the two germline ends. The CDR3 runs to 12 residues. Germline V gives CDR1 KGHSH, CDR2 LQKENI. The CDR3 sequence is CASSRSETEAFF. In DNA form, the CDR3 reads TGTGCCAGCTCACGATCAGAGACTGAAGCTTTCTTT.

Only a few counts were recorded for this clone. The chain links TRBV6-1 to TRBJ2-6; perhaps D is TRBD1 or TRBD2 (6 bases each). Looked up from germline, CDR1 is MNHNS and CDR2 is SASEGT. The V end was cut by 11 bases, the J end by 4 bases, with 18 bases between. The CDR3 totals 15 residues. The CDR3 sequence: CAAQNREEGANVLTF. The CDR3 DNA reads TGTGCCGCTCAGAACAGGGAGGAGGGGGCCAACGTCCTGACTTTC.

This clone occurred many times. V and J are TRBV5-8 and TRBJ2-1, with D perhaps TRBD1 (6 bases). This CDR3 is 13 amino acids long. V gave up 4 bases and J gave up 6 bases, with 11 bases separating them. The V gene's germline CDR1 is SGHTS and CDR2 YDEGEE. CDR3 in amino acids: CASSIRTVNEQFF. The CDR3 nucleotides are TGTGCCAGCAGCATTCGGACAGTCAATGAGCAGTTCTTC.

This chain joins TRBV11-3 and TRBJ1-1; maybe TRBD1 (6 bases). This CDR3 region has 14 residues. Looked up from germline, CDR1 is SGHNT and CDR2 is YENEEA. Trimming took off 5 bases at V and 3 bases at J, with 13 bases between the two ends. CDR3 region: CASSTTGGDTEAFF. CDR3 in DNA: TGTGCCAGCAGCACGACAGGAGGGGACACTGAAGCTTTCTTT.

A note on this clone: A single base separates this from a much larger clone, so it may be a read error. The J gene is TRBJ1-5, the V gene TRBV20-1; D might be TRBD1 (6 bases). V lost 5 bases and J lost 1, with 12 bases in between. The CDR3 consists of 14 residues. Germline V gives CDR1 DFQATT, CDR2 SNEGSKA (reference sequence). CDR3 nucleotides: TGCAGTGCTCGACACGGGACAAGCAATCAGCCCCAGCATTTT. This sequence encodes CSARHGTSNQPQHF.

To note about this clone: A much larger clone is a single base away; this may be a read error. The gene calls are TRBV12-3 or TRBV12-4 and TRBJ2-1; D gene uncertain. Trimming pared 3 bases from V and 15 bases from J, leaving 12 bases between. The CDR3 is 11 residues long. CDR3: CASSFWAHWFF. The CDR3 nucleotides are TGTGCCAGCAGTTTTTGGGCCCATTGGTTCTTC.

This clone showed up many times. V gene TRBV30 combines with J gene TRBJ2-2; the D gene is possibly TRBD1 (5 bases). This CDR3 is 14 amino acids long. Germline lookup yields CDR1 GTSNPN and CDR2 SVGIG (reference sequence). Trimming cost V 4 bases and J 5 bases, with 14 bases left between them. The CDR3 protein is CAWTGLFQTGELFF. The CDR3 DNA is TGTGCCTGGACAGGGCTCTTCCAAACCGGGGAGCTGTTTTTT.

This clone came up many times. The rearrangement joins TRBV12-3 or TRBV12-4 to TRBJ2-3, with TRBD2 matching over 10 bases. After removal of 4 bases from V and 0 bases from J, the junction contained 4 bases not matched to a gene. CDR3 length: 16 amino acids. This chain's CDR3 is CASSSERGGSTDTQYF. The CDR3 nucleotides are TGTGCCAGCAGTTCAGAGCGGGGGGGTAGCACAGATACGCAGTATTTT.

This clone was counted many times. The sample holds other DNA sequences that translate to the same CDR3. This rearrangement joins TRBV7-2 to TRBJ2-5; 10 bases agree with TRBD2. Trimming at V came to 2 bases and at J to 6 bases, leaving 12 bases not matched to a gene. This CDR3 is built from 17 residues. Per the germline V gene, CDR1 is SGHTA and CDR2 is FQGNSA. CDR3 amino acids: CASSLRWGAGGMKTQYF. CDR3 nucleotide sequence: TGTGCCAGCAGCTTACGGTGGGGAGCGGGAGGGATGAAGACCCAGTACTTC.

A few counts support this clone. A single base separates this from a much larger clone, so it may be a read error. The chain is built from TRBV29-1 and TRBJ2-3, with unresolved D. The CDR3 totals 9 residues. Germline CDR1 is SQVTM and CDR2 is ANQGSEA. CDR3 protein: CSVSDTKYF. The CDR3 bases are TGCAGCGTTTCAGATACGAAGTATTTT.